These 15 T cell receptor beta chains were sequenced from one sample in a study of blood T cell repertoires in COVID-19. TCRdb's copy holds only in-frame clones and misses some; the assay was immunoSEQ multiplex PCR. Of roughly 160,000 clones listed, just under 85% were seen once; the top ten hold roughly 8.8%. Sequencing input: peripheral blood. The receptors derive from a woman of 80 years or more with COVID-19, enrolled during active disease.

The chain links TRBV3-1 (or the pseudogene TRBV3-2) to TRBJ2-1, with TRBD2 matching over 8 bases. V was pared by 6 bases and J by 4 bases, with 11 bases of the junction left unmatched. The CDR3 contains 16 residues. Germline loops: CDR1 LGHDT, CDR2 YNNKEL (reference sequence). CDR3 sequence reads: CASSHSSGGGYNEQFF. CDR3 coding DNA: TGTGCCAGCAGTCACTCCTCTGGCGGGGGGTACAATGAGCAGTTCTTC.

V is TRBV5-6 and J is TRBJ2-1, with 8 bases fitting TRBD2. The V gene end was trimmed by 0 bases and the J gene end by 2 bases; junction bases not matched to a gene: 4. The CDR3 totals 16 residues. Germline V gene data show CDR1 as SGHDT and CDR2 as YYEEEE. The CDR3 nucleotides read TGTGCCAGCAGCTTGGGGGGCGGGAGGACCTACAATGAGCAGTTCTTC. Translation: CASSLGGGRTYNEQFF.

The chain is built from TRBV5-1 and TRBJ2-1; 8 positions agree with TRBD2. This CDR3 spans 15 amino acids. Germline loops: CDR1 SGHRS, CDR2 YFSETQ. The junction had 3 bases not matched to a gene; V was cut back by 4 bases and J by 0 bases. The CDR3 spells CASSGGGSSYNEQFF. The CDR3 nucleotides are TGCGCCAGCAGCGGCGGGGGGAGCTCCTACAATGAGCAGTTCTTC.

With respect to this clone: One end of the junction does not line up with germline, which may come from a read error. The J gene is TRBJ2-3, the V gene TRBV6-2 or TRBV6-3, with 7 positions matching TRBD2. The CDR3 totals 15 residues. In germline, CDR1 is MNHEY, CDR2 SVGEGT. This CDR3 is CASSYLPRSGGSARF. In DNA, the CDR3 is TGTGCCAGCAGTTATCTCCCCCGGTCTGGCGGGAGTGCGCGTTTT.

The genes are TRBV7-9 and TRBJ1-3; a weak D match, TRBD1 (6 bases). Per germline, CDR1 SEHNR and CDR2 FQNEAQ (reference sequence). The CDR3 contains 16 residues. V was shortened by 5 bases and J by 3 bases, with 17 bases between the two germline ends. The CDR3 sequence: CASSSRAQGIGNTIYF. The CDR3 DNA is TGTGCCAGCAGCAGCCGTGCACAGGGTATTGGAAACACCATATATTTT.

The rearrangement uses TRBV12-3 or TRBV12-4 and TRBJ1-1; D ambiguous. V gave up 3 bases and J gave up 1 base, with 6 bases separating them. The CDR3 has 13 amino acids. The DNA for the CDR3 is TGTGCCAGCAGTTTGTGGCAGAACACTGAAGCTTTCTTT. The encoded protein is CASSLWQNTEAFF.

The chain's CDR3 is CASSLDRAGANVLTF. The CDR3 bases are TGTGCCAGTAGCCTCGACAGGGCTGGGGCCAACGTCCTGACTTTC. The V gene is TRBV19, the J gene TRBJ2-6; 7 bases line up with TRBD1. Germline V gene data show CDR1 as LNHDA and CDR2 as SQIVND (reference sequence). The CDR3 has 15 amino acids. Losses at the gene ends were 6 bases for V and 2 bases for J; bases not matched to a gene: 4.

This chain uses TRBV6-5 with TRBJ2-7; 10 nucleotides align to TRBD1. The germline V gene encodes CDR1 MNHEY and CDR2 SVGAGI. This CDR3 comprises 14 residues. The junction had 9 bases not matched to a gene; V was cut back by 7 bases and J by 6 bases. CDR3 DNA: TGTGCCAGCACCTTTGGACAGGGGGTCAGCGAGCAGTACTTC. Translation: CASTFGQGVSEQYF.

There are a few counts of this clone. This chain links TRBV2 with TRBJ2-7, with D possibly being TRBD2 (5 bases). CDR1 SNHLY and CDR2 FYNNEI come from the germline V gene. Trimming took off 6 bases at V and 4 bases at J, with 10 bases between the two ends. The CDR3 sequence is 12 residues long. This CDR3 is CASRSDSYEQYF. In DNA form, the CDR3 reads TGTGCCAGCAGGTCGGACTCGTACGAGCAGTACTTC.

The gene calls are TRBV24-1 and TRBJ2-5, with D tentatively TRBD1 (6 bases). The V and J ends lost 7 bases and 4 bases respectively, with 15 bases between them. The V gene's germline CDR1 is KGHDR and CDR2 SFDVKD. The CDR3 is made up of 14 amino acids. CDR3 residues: CATSRGPSGETQYF. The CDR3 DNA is TGTGCCACCAGCAGGGGACCGTCGGGAGAGACCCAGTACTTC.

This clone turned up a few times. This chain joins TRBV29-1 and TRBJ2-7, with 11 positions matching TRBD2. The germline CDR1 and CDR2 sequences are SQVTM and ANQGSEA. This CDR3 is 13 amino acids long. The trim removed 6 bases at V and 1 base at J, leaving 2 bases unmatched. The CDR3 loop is CSVRTSGSYEQYF. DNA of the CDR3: TGCAGCGTAAGGACTAGCGGGTCCTACGAGCAGTACTTC.

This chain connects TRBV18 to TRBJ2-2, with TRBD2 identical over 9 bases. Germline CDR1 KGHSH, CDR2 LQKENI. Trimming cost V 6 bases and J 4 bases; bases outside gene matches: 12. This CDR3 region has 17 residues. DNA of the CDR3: TGTGCCAGCTCGTCCGACATTAGCGGGAGCGTCACCGGGGAGCTGTTTTTT. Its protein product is CASSSDISGSVTGELFF.

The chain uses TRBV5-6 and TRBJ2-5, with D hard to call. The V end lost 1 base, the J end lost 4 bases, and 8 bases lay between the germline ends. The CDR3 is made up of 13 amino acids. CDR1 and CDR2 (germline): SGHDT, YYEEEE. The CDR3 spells CASSLRSGETQYF. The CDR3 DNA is TGTGCCAGCAGCTTGCGGAGTGGAGAGACCCAGTACTTC.

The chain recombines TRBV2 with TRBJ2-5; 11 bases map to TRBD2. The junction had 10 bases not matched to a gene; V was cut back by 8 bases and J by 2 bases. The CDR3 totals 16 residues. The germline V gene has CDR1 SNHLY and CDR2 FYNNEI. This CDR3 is CASARTSGWLQETQYF. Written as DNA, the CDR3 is TGTGCCAGCGCACGGACTAGCGGGTGGTTACAAGAGACCCAGTACTTC.

The CDR3 DNA reads TGTGCCAGCAGGCAGATCCAGGGTACTGAAGCTTTCTTT. It yields the protein CASRQIQGTEAFF. The genes are TRBV3-1 (or the pseudogene TRBV3-2) and TRBJ1-1; a possible D gene is TRBD1 (5 bases). The germline gives CDR1 LGHDT, CDR2 YNNKEL (reference sequence). This CDR3 spans 13 amino acids. V lost 6 bases, J lost 5 bases, and 13 bases lay in between.